Described below is a single T cell receptor (beta chain) sequence and its context. The antigen remains undetermined. PCR involved 60 Vbeta and 13 Jbeta primers. Assay used: immunoSEQ multiplex PCR; TCRdb lists only in-frame clones, some missing. The table records roughly 200,000 clones, roughly four fifths of them present only once. This sample was included in a study of cytomegalovirus exposure and HLA in healthy donors. Trimming removed 0 bases from V and 0 bases from J, with 6 bases in between. Germline loops: CDR1 SGDLS, CDR2 YYNGEE. The CDR3 extends over 15 amino acids. Study-level results: Reportedly, diagnosis of cytomegalovirus status by the classifier showed high specificity and sensitivity.

Input material: PBMCs. V is TRBV9 and J is TRBJ2-2, with unresolved D. This receptor was identified in a man between 45 and 60 years old in good health and CMV-seronegative. In DNA form, the CDR3 reads TGTGCCAGCAGCGTAGCTGTTGCGAACACCGGGGAGCTGTTTTTT. It yields the protein CASSVAVANTGELFF.